This TCR beta chain was obtained from a study of T cell repertoires in cytomegalovirus infection. Study-level points and caveats: Ex vivo responses were dominated by HLA-C-restricted CMV-specific TCR beta clonotypes.

This CDR3 contains 15 residues. Trimming removed 6 bases at V and 6 bases at J, with 18 bases between. This clonotype was seen at least ten times. Its antigen is unidentified. MiXCR was run by TCRdb on the reads, yielding one entry per CDR3 protein. The data hold 450,000 to 600,000 distinct CDR3 sequences, with 30% to 40% observed a single time. This TCR came from a human donor in good health (CMV status not recorded). Some clones in this sample may be carry-over from other donors' samples. The material sequenced was cultured PBMCs, taken from culture after CMV antigen stimulation. J is TRBJ2-1 and V is TRBV12-3 or TRBV12-4; D might be TRBD1 (6 bases). This CDR3 reads CASSPNRAQVNEQFF. Here the CDR3 DNA reads TGTGCCAGCAGCCCGAACAGGGCTCAAGTCAATGAGCAGTTCTTC.